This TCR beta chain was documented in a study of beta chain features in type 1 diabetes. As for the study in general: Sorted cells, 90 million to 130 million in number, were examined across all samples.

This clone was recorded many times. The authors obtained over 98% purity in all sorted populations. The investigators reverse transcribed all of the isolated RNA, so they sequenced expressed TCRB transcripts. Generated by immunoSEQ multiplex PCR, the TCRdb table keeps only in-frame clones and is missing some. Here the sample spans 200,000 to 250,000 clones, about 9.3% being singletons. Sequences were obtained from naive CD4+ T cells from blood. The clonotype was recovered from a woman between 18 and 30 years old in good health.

CDR3 loop: CATQPGGSADTQYF. CDR3 nucleotide sequence: TGTGCCACCCAACCGGGGGGCAGCGCAGATACGCAGTATTTT. This chain joins TRBV7-9 and TRBJ2-3; possible D gene TRBD2, 7 bases. Germline V gives CDR1 SEHNR, CDR2 FQNEAQ (reference sequence). The germline V and J ends were trimmed by 10 bases and 4 bases, with 18 bases remaining between them. The CDR3 has 14 amino acids. Looking up the rest from reference TRBV7-9 and TRBJ2-3 gives the full variable domain: DTGVSQNPRHKITKRGQNVTFRCDPISEHNRLYWYRQTLGQGPEFLTYFQNEAQLEKSRLLSDRFSAERPKGSFSTLEIQRTEQGDSAMYLCATQPGGSADTQYFGPGTRLTVL.